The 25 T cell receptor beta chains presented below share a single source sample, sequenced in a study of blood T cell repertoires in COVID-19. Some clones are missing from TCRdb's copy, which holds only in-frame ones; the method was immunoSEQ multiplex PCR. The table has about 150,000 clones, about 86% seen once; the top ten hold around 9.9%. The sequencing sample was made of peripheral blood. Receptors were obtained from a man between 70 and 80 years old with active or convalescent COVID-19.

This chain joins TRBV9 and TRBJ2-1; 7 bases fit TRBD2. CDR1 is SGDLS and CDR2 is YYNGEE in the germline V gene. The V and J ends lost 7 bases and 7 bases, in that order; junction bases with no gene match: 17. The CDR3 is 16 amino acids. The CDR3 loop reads CASSALGEGLKNEQFF. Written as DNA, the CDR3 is TGTGCCAGCTCGGCGTTGGGGGAGGGCCTAAAAAATGAGCAGTTCTTC.

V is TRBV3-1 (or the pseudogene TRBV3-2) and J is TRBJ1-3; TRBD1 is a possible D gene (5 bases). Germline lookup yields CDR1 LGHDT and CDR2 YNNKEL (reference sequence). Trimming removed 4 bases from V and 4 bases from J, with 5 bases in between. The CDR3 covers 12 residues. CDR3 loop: CASSRQGNTIYF. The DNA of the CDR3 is TGTGCCAGCAGCCGACAGGGAAACACCATATATTTT.

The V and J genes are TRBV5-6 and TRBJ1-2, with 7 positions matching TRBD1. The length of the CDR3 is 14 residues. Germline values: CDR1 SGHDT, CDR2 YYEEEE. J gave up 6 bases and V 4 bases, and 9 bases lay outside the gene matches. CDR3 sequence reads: CASSHPGTVNGYTF. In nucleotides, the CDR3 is TGTGCCAGCAGCCATCCCGGGACAGTAAATGGCTACACCTTC.

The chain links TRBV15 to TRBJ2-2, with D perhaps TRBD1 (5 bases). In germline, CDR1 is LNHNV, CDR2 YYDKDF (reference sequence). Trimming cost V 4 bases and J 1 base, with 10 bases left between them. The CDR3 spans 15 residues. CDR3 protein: CATSKNDRNTGELFF. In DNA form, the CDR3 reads TGTGCCACCAGCAAAAATGACAGGAACACCGGGGAGCTGTTTTTT. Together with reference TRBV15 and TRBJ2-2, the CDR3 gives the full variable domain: DAMVIQNPRYQVTQFGKPVTLSCSQTLNHNVMYWYQQKSSQAPKLLFHYYDKDFNNEADTPDNFQSRRPNTSFCFLDIRSPGLGDTAMYLCATSKNDRNTGELFFGEGSRLTVL.

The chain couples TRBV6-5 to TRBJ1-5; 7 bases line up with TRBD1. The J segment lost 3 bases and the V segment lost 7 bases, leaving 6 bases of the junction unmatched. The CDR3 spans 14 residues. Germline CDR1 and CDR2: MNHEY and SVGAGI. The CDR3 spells CASTLQGNNQPQHF. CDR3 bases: TGTGCCAGCACGCTACAGGGGAACAATCAGCCCCAGCATTTT.

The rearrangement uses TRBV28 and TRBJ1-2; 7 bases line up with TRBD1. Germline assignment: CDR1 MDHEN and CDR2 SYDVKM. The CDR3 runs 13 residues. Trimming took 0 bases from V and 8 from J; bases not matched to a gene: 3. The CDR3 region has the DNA TGTGCCAGCAGTTTATGGACAGGGAAAGGCTACACCTTC. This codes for CASSLWTGKGYTF.

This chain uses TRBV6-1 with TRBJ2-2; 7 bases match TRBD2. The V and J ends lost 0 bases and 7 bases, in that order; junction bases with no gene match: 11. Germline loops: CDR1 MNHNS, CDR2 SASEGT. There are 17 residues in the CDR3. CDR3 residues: CASSEARGRKSIGELFF. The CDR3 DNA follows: TGTGCCAGCAGTGAAGCGCGGGGGAGAAAATCAATCGGGGAGCTGTTTTTT.

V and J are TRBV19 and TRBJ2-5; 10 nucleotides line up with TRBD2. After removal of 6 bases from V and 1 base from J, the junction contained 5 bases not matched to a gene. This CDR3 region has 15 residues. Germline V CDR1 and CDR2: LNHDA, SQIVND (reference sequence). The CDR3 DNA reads TGTGCCAGTAGGAAACTAGCGGGACCCCAAGAGACCCAGTACTTC. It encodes CASRKLAGPQETQYF.

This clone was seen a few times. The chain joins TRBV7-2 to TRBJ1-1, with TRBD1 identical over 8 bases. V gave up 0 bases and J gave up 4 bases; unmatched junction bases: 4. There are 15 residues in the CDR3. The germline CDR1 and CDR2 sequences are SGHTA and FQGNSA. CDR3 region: CASSLAPGQATEAFF. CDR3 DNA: TGTGCCAGCAGCTTAGCCCCGGGACAGGCCACTGAAGCTTTCTTT.

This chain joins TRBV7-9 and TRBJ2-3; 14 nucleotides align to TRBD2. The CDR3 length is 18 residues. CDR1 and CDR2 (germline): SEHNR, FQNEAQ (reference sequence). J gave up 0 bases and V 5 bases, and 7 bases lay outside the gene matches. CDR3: CASSPRTSGGTSTDTQYF. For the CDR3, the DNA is TGTGCCAGCAGCCCTCGGACTAGCGGGGGGACTAGCACAGATACGCAGTATTTT. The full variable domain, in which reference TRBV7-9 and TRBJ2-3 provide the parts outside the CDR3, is DTGVSQNPRHKITKRGQNVTFRCDPISEHNRLYWYRQTLGQGPEFLTYFQNEAQLEKSRLLSDRFSAERPKGSFSTLEIQRTEQGDSAMYLCASSPRTSGGTSTDTQYFGPGTRLTVL.

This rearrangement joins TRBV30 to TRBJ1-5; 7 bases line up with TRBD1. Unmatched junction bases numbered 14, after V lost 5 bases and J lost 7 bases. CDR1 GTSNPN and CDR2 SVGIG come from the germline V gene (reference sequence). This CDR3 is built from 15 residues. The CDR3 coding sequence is TGTGCCTGGGGAGACAGGGCCCGCACTCGGCAGCCCCAGCATTTT. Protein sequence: CAWGDRARTRQPQHF.

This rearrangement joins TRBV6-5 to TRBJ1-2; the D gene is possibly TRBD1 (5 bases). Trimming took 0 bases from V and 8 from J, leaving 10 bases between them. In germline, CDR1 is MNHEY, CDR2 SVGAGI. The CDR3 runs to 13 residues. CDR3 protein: CASSYSRTSGYTF. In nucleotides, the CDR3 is TGTGCCAGCAGTTACTCCCGGACATCCGGCTACACCTTC.

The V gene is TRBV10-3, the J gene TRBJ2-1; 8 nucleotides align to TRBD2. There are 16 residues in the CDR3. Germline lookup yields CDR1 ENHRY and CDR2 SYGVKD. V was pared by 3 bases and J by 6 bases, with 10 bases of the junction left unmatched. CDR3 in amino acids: CAISDPGSGNSNEQFF. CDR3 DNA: TGTGCCATCAGTGACCCAGGTAGCGGGAATTCCAATGAGCAGTTCTTC.

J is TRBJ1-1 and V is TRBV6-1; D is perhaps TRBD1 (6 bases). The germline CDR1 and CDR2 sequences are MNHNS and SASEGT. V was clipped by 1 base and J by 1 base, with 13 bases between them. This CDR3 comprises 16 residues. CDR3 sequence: CASSEVPLGANTEAFF. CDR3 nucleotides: TGTGCCAGCAGTGAAGTGCCCTTGGGGGCGAACACTGAAGCTTTCTTT.

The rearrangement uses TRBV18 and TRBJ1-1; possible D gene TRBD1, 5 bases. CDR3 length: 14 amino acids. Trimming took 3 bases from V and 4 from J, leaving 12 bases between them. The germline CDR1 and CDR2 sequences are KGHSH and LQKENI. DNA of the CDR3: TGTGCCAGCTCACCGGTGCAGGGCGGCACTGAAGCTTTCTTT. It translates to CASSPVQGGTEAFF.

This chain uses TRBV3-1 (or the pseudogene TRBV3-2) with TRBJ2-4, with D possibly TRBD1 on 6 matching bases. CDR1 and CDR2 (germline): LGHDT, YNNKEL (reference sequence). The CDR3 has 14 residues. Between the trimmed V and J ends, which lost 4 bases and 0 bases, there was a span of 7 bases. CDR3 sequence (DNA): TGTGCCAGCAGCCTGGACAGAGCCAAAAACATTCAGTACTTC. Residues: CASSLDRAKNIQYF.

The CDR3 sequence is CASSSGQGTGELFF. In DNA, the CDR3 is TGTGCCAGCTCCTCCGGACAAGGCACCGGGGAGCTGTTTTTT. The genes are TRBV6-4 and TRBJ2-2, with a tentative D call TRBD1 (5 bases). Trimming pared 8 bases from V and 4 bases from J, leaving 14 bases between. The CDR3 consists of 14 residues. Germline-derived CDR1 and CDR2 are MRHNA and SNTAGT.

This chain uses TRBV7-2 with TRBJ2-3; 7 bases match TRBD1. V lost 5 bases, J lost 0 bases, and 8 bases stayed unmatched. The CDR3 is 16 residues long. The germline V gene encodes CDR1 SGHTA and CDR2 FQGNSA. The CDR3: CASSPQDRTSTDTQYF. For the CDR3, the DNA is TGTGCCAGCAGCCCCCAGGACAGGACCAGCACAGATACGCAGTATTTT.

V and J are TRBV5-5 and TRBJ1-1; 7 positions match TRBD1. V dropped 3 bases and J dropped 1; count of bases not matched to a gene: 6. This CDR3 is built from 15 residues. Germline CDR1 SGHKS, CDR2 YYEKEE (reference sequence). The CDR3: CASSSGAGGNTEAFF. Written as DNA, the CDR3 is TGTGCCAGCAGCTCGGGGGCAGGGGGGAACACTGAAGCTTTCTTT.

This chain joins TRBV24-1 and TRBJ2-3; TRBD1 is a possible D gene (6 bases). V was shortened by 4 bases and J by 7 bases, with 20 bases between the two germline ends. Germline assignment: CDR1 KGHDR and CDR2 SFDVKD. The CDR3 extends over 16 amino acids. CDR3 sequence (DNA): TGTGCCACCAGTGACCGCGGCCCGGACAGCCCGAATACGCAGTATTTT. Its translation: CATSDRGPDSPNTQYF.

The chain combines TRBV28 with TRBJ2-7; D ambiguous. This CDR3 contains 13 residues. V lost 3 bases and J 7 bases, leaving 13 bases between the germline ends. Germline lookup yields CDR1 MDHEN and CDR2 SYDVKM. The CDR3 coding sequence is TGTGCCAGCAGTTTTGTCCCCTCGCGGGAGCAGTACTTC. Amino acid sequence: CASSFVPSREQYF.

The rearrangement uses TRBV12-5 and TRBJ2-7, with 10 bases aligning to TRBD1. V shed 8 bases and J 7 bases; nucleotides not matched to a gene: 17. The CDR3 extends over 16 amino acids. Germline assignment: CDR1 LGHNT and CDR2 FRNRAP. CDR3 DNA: TGTGCTAGTACCTCGGGGGGACAGGGGCTTTGGCGGGAGCAGTACTTC. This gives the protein CASTSGGQGLWREQYF.

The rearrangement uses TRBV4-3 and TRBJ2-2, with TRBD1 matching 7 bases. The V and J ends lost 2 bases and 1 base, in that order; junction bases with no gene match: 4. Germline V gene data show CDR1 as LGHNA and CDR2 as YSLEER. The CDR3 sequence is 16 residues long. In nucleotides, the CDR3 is TGCGCCAGCAGCCAATCAGGGACAGTGAACACCGGGGAGCTGTTTTTT. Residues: CASSQSGTVNTGELFF.

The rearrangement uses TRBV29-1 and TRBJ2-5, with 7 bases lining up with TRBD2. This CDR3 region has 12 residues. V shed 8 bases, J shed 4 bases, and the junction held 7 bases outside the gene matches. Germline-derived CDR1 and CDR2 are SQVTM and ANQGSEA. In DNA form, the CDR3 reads TGCAGCTGGGGGGGAGGCGGAGAGACCCAGTACTTC. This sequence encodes CSWGGGGETQYF.

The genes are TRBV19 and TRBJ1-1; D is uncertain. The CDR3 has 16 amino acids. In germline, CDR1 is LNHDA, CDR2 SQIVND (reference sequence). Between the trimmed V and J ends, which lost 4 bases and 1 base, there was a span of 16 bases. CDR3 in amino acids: CASSTGSLPWNTEAFF. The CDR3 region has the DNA TGTGCCAGTAGTACGGGGTCCCTACCTTGGAACACTGAAGCTTTCTTT.